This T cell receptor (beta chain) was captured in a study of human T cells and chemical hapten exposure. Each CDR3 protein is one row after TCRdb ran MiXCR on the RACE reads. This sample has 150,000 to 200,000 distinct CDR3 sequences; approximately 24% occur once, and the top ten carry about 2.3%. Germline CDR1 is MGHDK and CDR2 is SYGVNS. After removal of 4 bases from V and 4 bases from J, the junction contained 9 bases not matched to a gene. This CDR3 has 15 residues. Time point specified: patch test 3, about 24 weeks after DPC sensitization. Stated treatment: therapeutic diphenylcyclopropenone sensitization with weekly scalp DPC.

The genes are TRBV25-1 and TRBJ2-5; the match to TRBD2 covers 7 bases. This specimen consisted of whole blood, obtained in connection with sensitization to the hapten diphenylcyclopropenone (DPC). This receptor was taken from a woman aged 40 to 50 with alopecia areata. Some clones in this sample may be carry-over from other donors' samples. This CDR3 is CASSVRAGEVETQYF. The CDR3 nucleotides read TGTGCCAGCAGTGTGAGGGCGGGAGAGGTAGAGACCCAGTACTTC.